This note documents a single T cell receptor (beta chain) sequence. Its cognate antigen is unknown. In the same sample, other DNA sequences code for this CDR3. This specimen belongs to a study of shared clonotypes between healthy human individuals. The repertoire was sequenced with immunoSEQ multiplex PCR; TCRdb's copy has only in-frame clones and lacks some. This table holds about 1 million clones, about 75% found once. Germline V gene data show CDR1 as SGHTA and CDR2 as FQGNSA. This CDR3 is built from 13 residues. The V end lost 1 base, the J end lost 4 bases, and 7 bases lay between the germline ends. Regarding the study as a whole: Naive subsets typically showed greater estimated richness than memory subsets.

The origin of this receptor is a man in his late teens or twenties in good health. V and J are TRBV7-2 and TRBJ2-5, with D perhaps matching TRBD1 or TRBD2 (5 bases each). The sequenced material came from memory CD4+ T cells sorted from blood. Documented subset: CD45RA-negative fraction. The DNA of the CDR3 is TGTGCCAGCAGCTTAGAGAGGGGAGAGACCCAGTACTTC. It encodes CASSLERGETQYF. The whole variable domain, filled in from reference TRBV7-2 and TRBJ2-5, reads GAGVSQSPSNKVTEKGKDVELRCDPISGHTALYWYRQSLGQGLEFLIYFQGNSAPDKSGLPSDRFSAERTGGSVSTLTIQRTQQEDSAVYLCASSLERGETQYFGPGTRLLVL.